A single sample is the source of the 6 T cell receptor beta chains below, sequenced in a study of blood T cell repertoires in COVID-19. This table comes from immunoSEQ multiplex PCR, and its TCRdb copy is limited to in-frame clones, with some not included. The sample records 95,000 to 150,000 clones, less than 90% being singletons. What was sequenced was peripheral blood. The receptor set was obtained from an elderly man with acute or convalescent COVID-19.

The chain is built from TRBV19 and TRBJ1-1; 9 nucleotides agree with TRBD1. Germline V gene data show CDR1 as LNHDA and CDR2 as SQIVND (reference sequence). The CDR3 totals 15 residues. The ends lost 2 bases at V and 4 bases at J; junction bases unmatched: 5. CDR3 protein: CASSILGTGSTEAFF. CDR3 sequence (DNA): TGTGCCAGTAGTATACTAGGGACAGGGTCCACTGAAGCTTTCTTT.

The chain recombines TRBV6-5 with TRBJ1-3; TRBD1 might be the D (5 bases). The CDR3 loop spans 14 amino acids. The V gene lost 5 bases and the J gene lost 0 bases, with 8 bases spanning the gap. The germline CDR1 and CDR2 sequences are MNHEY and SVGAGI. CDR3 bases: TGTGCCAGCAGTCAGGGCGCCTCTGGAAACACCATATATTTT. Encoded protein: CASSQGASGNTIYF.

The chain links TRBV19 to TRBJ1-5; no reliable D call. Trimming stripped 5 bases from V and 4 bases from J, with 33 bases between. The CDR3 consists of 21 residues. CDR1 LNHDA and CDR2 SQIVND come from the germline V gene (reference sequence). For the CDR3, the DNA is TGTGCCAGTAGTTATGGGCTAGGTTTGTATGGAGGTGATAGAGAGAATCAGCCCCAGCATTTT. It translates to CASSYGLGLYGGDRENQPQHF.

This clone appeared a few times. In DNA form, the CDR3 reads TGCGCCAGCAGCCAGGACCCCAGGGCTTCGCGGAATTCACCCCTCCACTTT. Its translation: CASSQDPRASRNSPLHF. The chain has TRBV5-1 and TRBJ1-6; tentative D call: TRBD1 (5 bases). Deletions cut 4 bases from V and 7 bases from J, with 21 bases between. The CDR3 is 17 residues long. CDR1 and CDR2 (germline): SGHRS, YFSETQ. Filled out from reference TRBV5-1 and TRBJ1-6, the complete variable domain reads KAGVTQTPRYLIKTRGQQVTLSCSPISGHRSVSWYQQTPGQGLQFLFEYFSETQRNKGNFPGRFSGRQFSNSRSEMNVSTLELGDSALYLCASSQDPRASRNSPLHFGNGTRLTVT.

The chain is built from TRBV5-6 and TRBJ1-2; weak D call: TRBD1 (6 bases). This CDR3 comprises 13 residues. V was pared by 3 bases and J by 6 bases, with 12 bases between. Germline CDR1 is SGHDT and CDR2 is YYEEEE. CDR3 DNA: TGTGCCAGCAGCTGGTCAGGGGCCGATGGCTACACCTTC. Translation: CASSWSGADGYTF.

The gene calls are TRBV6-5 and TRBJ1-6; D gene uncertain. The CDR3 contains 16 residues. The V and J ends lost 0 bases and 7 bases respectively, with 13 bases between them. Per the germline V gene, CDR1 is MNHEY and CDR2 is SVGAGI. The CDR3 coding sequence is TGTGCCAGCAGTTACTCAGGCGGCAATTGGAATTCACCCCTCCACTTT. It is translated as CASSYSGGNWNSPLHF.